This T cell receptor beta chain was observed in a study of shared clonotypes between healthy human individuals. About the research overall: The study enrolled a couple of women and three men aged 18 to 49.

The CDR3 extends over 14 amino acids. The J segment lost 3 bases and the V segment lost 6 bases, leaving 5 bases of the junction unmatched. The V gene's germline CDR1 is MNHEY and CDR2 SMNVEV (reference sequence). The method was immunoSEQ multiplex PCR; TCRdb's version includes in-frame clones alone and lacks a portion of them. The table has 2 million to 2.5 million clones, more than 90% seen once. This clone was detected only once. The target antigen is unknown. Study findings and constraints: Rarefaction showed that sequencing of sorted subsets was incomplete (despite large depth).

The chain uses TRBV27 and TRBJ2-7, with 10 positions matching TRBD1. Sequencing was carried out using naive CD4+ T cells sorted from blood. Noted subset: CD45RA+ positively selected. The clonotype originates from a man younger than 35 in good health. Here the CDR3 reads CASRPWDRGYEQYF. CDR3 nucleotides: TGTGCCAGCAGGCCGTGGGACAGGGGCTACGAGCAGTACTTC.